Following are 10 T cell receptor beta chains from one sample sequenced in a study of post-analysis software for immune sequencing data. The study, taken as a whole, reports: With TRBV5-6, TRBV5-1 and TRBV20-1 included, about five TRBV segments were more frequent in patients than in controls.

Unique molecular identifiers had been added to the TCR beta cDNA libraries. TCRdb processed the PCR reads anew with MiXCR; each CDR3 protein has one entry. This table holds over 250,000 distinct CDR3 sequences, 36% found once. These TCRs' antigens remain unknown. Sequenced material: blood. The receptors were sampled from a girl aged 5-17 years with multiple sclerosis.

Regarding this clonotype: A much bigger clone sits one base away, suggesting this may be a read error. J is TRBJ1-1 and V is TRBV14; D unresolved. Germline V gives CDR1 SGHDN, CDR2 FVKESK. This CDR3 has 14 amino acids. The CDR3 sequence is CVSSQDLMNTEAFF. The CDR3 DNA reads as TGTGTCAGCAGCCAAGATTTGATGAACACTGAAGCTTTCTTT.

This clonotype was counted a few times. The V call is TRBV5-1, the J call TRBJ2-6, with a possible D match to TRBD1 (5 bases). This CDR3 has 16 amino acids. Germline loops: CDR1 SGHRS, CDR2 YFSETQ. V dropped 0 bases and J dropped 4 bases, with 11 bases sitting between them. Here the CDR3 reads CASSLEWGPGANVLTF. The CDR3 DNA follows: TGCGCCAGCAGCTTGGAGTGGGGCCCCGGGGCCAACGTCCTGACTTTC.

This clonotype was observed a few times. The V call is TRBV5-5, the J call TRBJ2-2; tentatively, D is TRBD1 (6 bases). The CDR3 sequence is 15 residues long. CDR1 SGHKS and CDR2 YYEKEE come from the germline V gene (reference sequence). V was clipped by 5 bases and J by 8 bases, with 19 bases between them. As DNA, the CDR3 is TGTGCCAGCAGTCCCCGTCAGGGGACCACTGGGGAGCTGTTTTTT. It translates to CASSPRQGTTGELFF.

V and J are TRBV6-2 or TRBV6-3 and TRBJ2-1, with 7 positions matching TRBD2. The CDR3 covers 14 residues. After removal of 8 bases from V and 5 bases from J, the junction contained 9 bases not matched to a gene. Germline values: CDR1 MNHEY, CDR2 SVGEGT. CDR3 region: CASESWGGNNEQFF. The CDR3 nucleotides read TGTGCCAGCGAAAGCTGGGGGGGGAACAATGAGCAGTTCTTC.

Details on this clonotype: A much larger clone differs from this one at a single base, so this may be a read error. V and J are TRBV7-9 and TRBJ1-4; D unresolved. The CDR3 length is 16 residues. Deletions cut 0 bases from V and 0 bases from J, with 8 bases between. CDR1 is SEHNR, CDR2 FQNEAQ, per germline (reference sequence). The CDR3 DNA is TGTGCCAGCAGCTTAGCCCCGGCAACAACTAATGAAAAACTGTTTTTT. Protein product: CASSLAPATTNEKLFF.

In this sample, this clonotype turned up many times. The chain uses TRBV5-1 and TRBJ2-5; no clear D gene. V was clipped by 3 bases and J by 4 bases, with 10 bases between them. Germline lookup yields CDR1 SGHRS and CDR2 YFSETQ. The CDR3 consists of 13 residues. The DNA of the CDR3 is TGCGCCAGCAGCTACCGGTCAGGAGAGACCCAGTACTTC. It encodes CASSYRSGETQYF.

This chain connects TRBV6-2 or TRBV6-3 to TRBJ2-1; a weak D match, TRBD1 (5 bases). This CDR3 is 14 amino acids long. The germline V gene has CDR1 MNHEY and CDR2 SVGEGT. V was cut by 6 bases and J by 11 bases, with 20 bases left in between. The CDR3 loop is CASSQGGKASQQFF. CDR3 nucleotide sequence: TGTGCCAGCAGCCAGGGTGGAAAGGCTTCTCAGCAGTTCTTC.

This clonotype was detected a few times. A read error may be the cause here, since a much bigger clone is one base away. The J gene is TRBJ2-3, the V gene TRBV7-3; the match to TRBD2 covers 7 bases. Germline V gene data show CDR1 as SGHTA and CDR2 as FQGTGA. The junction had 9 bases not matched to a gene; V was cut back by 2 bases and J by 4 bases. CDR3 size: 16 residues. The CDR3: CASSLGRGRGADTQYF. The CDR3 nucleotides read TGTGCCAGCAGCTTAGGTCGAGGGAGGGGTGCAGATACGCAGTATTTT.

CDR3 sequence reads: CSVEHGYEQYF. The CDR3 DNA is TGCAGCGTTGAACACGGATACGAGCAGTACTTC. The chain has TRBV29-1 and TRBJ2-7; unclear D gene. Germline CDR1 SQVTM, CDR2 ANQGSEA. V lost 2 bases to trimming and J lost 4 bases, with 6 bases between them. This CDR3 region has 11 residues.

This clonotype was seen at least ten times. The rearrangement joins TRBV27 to TRBJ2-3, with 8 bases identical to TRBD2. The germline V gene encodes CDR1 MNHEY and CDR2 SMNVEV (reference sequence). The length of the CDR3 is 18 residues. V trimming: 4 bases; J trimming: 1 base; junction bases outside the gene matches: 13. The CDR3, as DNA: TGTGCCAGCAGTTGGGCCCTGGCGGCGGGGGGAGGCACAGATACGCAGTATTTT. Its protein is CASSWALAAGGGTDTQYF.